One sample yielded the 32 T cell receptor beta chains listed below, sequenced in a study of identical twins (dated by TCRdb to 2016 to 2017). The library was produced with 5' RACE. The data were produced on an Illumina HiSeq 2000. The public reads were reanalyzed by TCRdb: fastp trimming at Q25, MiXCR alignment, in-frame beta chains only. Rows are combined by CDR3 protein, so each entry shows the most common genes and DNA. Across this sample there are roughly 710,000 distinct CDR3 sequences, with 5.5% to 6.5% seen only once. Of the sample, under 2% falls within the top ten clones. Sequencing input: naive T cells sorted from blood. This specimen's cell subset or site label, per the study, means: cells isolated with a human naive T-cell isolation kit. The source of these receptors is a man between 18 and 29 years old in good health.

This clonotype has at least ten counts. This sequence joins TRBV12-3 or TRBV12-4 and TRBJ2-7, with unresolved D. This CDR3 contains 14 residues. V lost 6 bases and J 0 bases, leaving 12 bases between the germline ends. This CDR3 is CASRLDLPSYEQYF. DNA of the CDR3: TGTGCCAGCAGGCTAGACCTCCCCTCCTACGAGCAGTACTTC.

The chain couples TRBV18 to TRBJ2-6; D remains ambiguous. Germline V gene sequence: CDR1 KGHSH, CDR2 LQKENI. There are 15 residues in the CDR3. The V end lost 2 bases, the J end lost 0 bases, and 5 bases lay between the germline ends. The CDR3 DNA reads TGTGCCAGCTCACCAGCGTACTCTGGGGCCAACGTCCTGACTTTC. Encoded protein: CASSPAYSGANVLTF.

The rearrangement links TRBV12-3 or TRBV12-4 to TRBJ2-3, with 10 bases aligning to TRBD2. J lost 0 bases, V lost 7 bases, and 4 bases had no gene match. The CDR3 covers 15 residues. CDR3 sequence reads: CASTLTSGSTDTQYF. The CDR3 DNA sequence: TGTGCCAGCACCTTGACTAGCGGGAGCACAGATACGCAGTATTTT.

This clonotype has more than one count but fewer than ten. The chain links TRBV7-9 to TRBJ2-3; no firm D call. CDR1 and CDR2 from the germline V gene are SEHNR and FQNEAQ (reference sequence). CDR3 size: 14 residues. V was shortened by 5 bases and J by 6 bases, with 15 bases between the two germline ends. The CDR3 bases are TGTGCCAGCAGCCCACATTTCGGTGAGGATACGCAGTATTTT. Translated: CASSPHFGEDTQYF.

CDR3 amino acids: CASSRRQESYEQYF. CDR3 DNA sequence: TGTGCCAGCAGTCGACGTCAGGAGTCCTACGAGCAGTACTTC. The chain links TRBV12-3 or TRBV12-4 to TRBJ2-7; no reliable D call. V was shortened by 5 bases and J by 1 base, with 12 bases between the two germline ends. The CDR3 has 14 residues.

This clonotype has ten or more counts. The chain couples TRBV29-1 to TRBJ2-5; D possibly corresponds to TRBD1 (6 bases). Germline V CDR1 and CDR2: SQVTM, ANQGSEA. Deletions cut 5 bases from V and 0 bases from J, with 16 bases between. CDR3 length: 15 amino acids. The CDR3 protein is CSVLPRDRYQETQYF. The CDR3 DNA reads TGCAGCGTTCTTCCGCGTGACAGGTACCAAGAGACCCAGTACTTC.

The chain joins TRBV25-1 to TRBJ2-1; weak D call: TRBD2 (7 bases). CDR3 length equals 11 residues. Germline-derived CDR1 and CDR2 are MGHDK and SYGVNS. V lost 7 bases and J lost 9, with 10 bases in between. The CDR3 loop reads CASTGGPEQFF. As DNA, the CDR3 is TGTGCCAGCACGGGGGGCCCTGAGCAGTTCTTC. The entire variable domain, with the rest obtained from reference TRBV25-1 and TRBJ2-1, is as follows: EADIYQTPRYLVIGTGKKITLECSQTMGHDKMYWYQQDPGMELHLIHYSYGVNSTEKGDLSSESTVSRIRTEHFPLTLESARPSHTSQYLCASTGGPEQFFGPGTRLTVL.

The genes are TRBV12-5 and TRBJ2-1; D possibly corresponds to TRBD2 (6 bases). Per germline, CDR1 LGHNT and CDR2 FRNRAP. V was pared by 4 bases and J by 5 bases, with 12 bases between. The CDR3 sequence is 14 residues long. The CDR3 region is CASGSGVLDNEQFF. CDR3 sequence (DNA): TGTGCTAGTGGTTCGGGAGTTCTGGACAATGAGCAGTTCTTC.

The table lists this clonotype with many counts. One end of the junction is discordant with germline, which a read error may explain. The V call is TRBV6-5, the J call TRBJ2-1; D is unclear. Germline V gene lookup returns CDR1 MNHEY and CDR2 SVGAGI. The CDR3 totals 15 residues. The chain's CDR3 is CASSTDTPAYDEQFF. CDR3 bases: TGTGCCAGCAGTACCGATACTCCCGCCTACGATGAGCAGTTCTTC.

V and J are TRBV6-4 and TRBJ1-2, with a possible D match to TRBD1 (5 bases). Deletions cut 5 bases from V and 5 bases from J, with 15 bases between. This CDR3 is built from 14 residues. Germline V lookup: CDR1 MRHNA, CDR2 SNTAGT. This chain's CDR3 is CASSQKRGGYGYTF. The CDR3 DNA follows: TGTGCCAGCAGTCAAAAACGGGGGGGGTATGGCTACACCTTC.

There are many counts of this clonotype. V and J are TRBV20-1 and TRBJ2-3; 9 bases line up with TRBD2. The CDR3 extends over 16 amino acids. Germline values: CDR1 DFQATT, CDR2 SNEGSKA (reference sequence). V lost 3 bases, J lost 6 bases, and 13 bases stayed unmatched. The CDR3, as DNA: TGCAGTGCTAGTTCTCCGGCTAGCGGGGCCCGGGATACGCAGTATTTT. Residues: CSASSPASGARDTQYF.

Many counts were recorded for this clonotype. The rearrangement uses TRBV28 and TRBJ2-3; 13 bases are a match to TRBD2. The CDR3 has 17 residues. V trimming: 4 bases; J trimming: 4 bases; junction bases outside the gene matches: 8. Germline V gives CDR1 MDHEN, CDR2 SYDVKM. CDR3 protein: CASSSEGLAGRADTQYF. In DNA form, the CDR3 reads TGTGCCAGCAGTTCCGAGGGACTAGCGGGGAGGGCAGATACGCAGTATTTT. The variable domain in full, completed from reference TRBV28 and TRBJ2-3, reads DVKVTQSSRYLVKRTGEKVFLECVQDMDHENMFWYRQDPGLGLRLIYFSYDVKMKEKGDIPEGYSVSREKKERFSLILESASTNQTSMYLCASSSEGLAGRADTQYFGPGTRLTVL.

The sample holds many counts of this clonotype. This chain joins TRBV29-1 and TRBJ2-7; 9 bases fit TRBD1. This CDR3 comprises 13 residues. CDR1 and CDR2 from the germline V gene are SQVTM and ANQGSEA. V was pared by 5 bases and J by 2 bases, with 4 bases of the junction left unmatched. CDR3: CSVSGQGAYEQYV. Written as DNA, the CDR3 is TGCAGCGTTTCGGGACAGGGCGCCTACGAGCAGTACGTC.

This clonotype was observed a handful of times. The chain links TRBV20-1 to TRBJ2-1; no definite D call. The germline V gene encodes CDR1 DFQATT and CDR2 SNEGSKA (reference sequence). The V end lost 7 bases, the J end lost 8 bases, and 15 bases lay between the germline ends. CDR3 length equals 12 residues. The CDR3 is CSGLQDHHEQFF. Written as DNA, the CDR3 is TGCAGTGGACTCCAAGACCACCATGAGCAGTTCTTC.

This clonotype was recorded at least ten times. This chain joins TRBV28 and TRBJ2-5, with D possibly called TRBD1 or TRBD2 (6 bases each). From germline, CDR1 is MDHEN and CDR2 SYDVKM. The CDR3 is 15 amino acids. V was trimmed by 3 bases and J by 2 bases, leaving 13 bases between them. The CDR3 region is CASSFPRGQQETQYF. As DNA, the CDR3 is TGTGCCAGCAGTTTCCCGCGGGGACAACAAGAGACCCAGTACTTC.

There are many counts of this clonotype. The gene calls are TRBV7-2 and TRBJ1-5, with no clear D. The V gene's germline CDR1 is SGHTA and CDR2 FQGNSA. V shed 1 base and J shed 6 bases, with 7 bases lying between them. This CDR3 is built from 13 residues. The CDR3 protein is CASSLVLGQPQHF. The CDR3 DNA is TGTGCCAGCAGCTTAGTTTTGGGTCAGCCCCAGCATTTT.

This clonotype was seen only a few times. V and J are TRBV29-1 and TRBJ1-4; a weak D match, TRBD1 (6 bases). Trimming stripped 5 bases from V and 8 bases from J, with 9 bases between. This CDR3 has 11 residues. CDR1 SQVTM and CDR2 ANQGSEA come from the germline V gene. In DNA, the CDR3 is TGCAGCGTTCAAGGGGGGGAAAAACTGTTTTTT. Its protein is CSVQGGEKLFF.

This clonotype has ten or more counts. The rearrangement links TRBV20-1 to TRBJ2-5; 8 bases fit TRBD2. The length of the CDR3 is 12 residues. J lost 4 bases, V lost 2 bases, and 0 bases had no gene match. Germline lookup yields CDR1 DFQATT and CDR2 SNEGSKA (reference sequence). Here the CDR3 DNA reads TGCAGTGCTAGACTAGCGGGAGAGACCCAGTACTTC. It encodes CSARLAGETQYF.

The CDR3 region is CASRDGPGNIGNEQFF. The CDR3 DNA is TGTGCCAGCAGGGACGGGCCGGGCAATATAGGAAATGAGCAGTTCTTC. This rearrangement joins TRBV7-8 to TRBJ2-1, with no clear D. Germline CDR1 and CDR2: SGHVS and FQNEAQ. Trimming took off 6 bases at V and 7 bases at J, with 22 bases between the two ends. This CDR3 contains 16 residues.

This clonotype was found a few times. This rearrangement joins TRBV20-1 to TRBJ2-7, with 7 bases identical to TRBD2. The length of the CDR3 is 14 residues. Per the germline V gene, CDR1 is DFQATT and CDR2 is SNEGSKA (reference sequence). Germline trimming cut 6 bases from V and 7 bases from J; bases unmatched to any gene: 15. The CDR3 DNA reads as TGCAGTGCCACACCCACTATCGCGGGAGTAGAGCAGTACGTC. Its protein is CSATPTIAGVEQYV.

This clonotype showed up many times. The chain is built from TRBV29-1 and TRBJ1-2; TRBD1 is a possible D gene (5 bases). V was shortened by 6 bases and J by 0 bases, with 17 bases between the two germline ends. Germline V CDR1 and CDR2: SQVTM, ANQGSEA. The CDR3 length is 15 residues. This CDR3 is CSVWGGEESNYGYTF. The CDR3, as DNA: TGCAGCGTGTGGGGGGGAGAGGAGTCTAACTATGGCTACACCTTC. Combining the CDR3 with reference TRBV29-1 and TRBJ1-2 gives the whole variable domain SAVISQKPSRDICQRGTSLTIQCQVDSQVTMMFWYRQQPGQSLTLIATANQGSEATYESGFVIDKFPISRPNLTFSTLTVSNMSPEDSSIYLCSVWGGEESNYGYTFGSGTRLTVV.

This clonotype showed up many times. The CDR3 region has the DNA TGTGCCATCAGCGACAGGGGCGACGAGCAGTACGTC. This gives the protein CAISDRGDEQYV. This sequence joins TRBV10-3 and TRBJ2-7; 8 bases line up with TRBD1. The V and J ends lost 6 bases and 5 bases, in that order; junction bases with no gene match: 3. CDR3 size: 12 residues. Germline CDR1 reads ENHRY; CDR2 reads SYGVKD.

A few counts support this clonotype. This chain links TRBV7-9 with TRBJ2-5; D might be TRBD1 or TRBD2, each matching 7 bases. In germline, CDR1 is SEHNR, CDR2 FQNEAQ (reference sequence). This CDR3 has 17 residues. Trimming pared 5 bases from V and 0 bases from J, leaving 19 bases between. The CDR3 DNA is TGTGCCAGCAGCGGGGGGGTGGGACAGAGAAACCAAGAGACCCAGTACTTC. The encoded protein is CASSGGVGQRNQETQYF. Full variable domain (rest looked up from reference TRBV7-9 and TRBJ2-5): DTGVSQNPRHKITKRGQNVTFRCDPISEHNRLYWYRQTLGQGPEFLTYFQNEAQLEKSRLLSDRFSAERPKGSFSTLEIQRTEQGDSAMYLCASSGGVGQRNQETQYFGPGTRLLVL.

This clonotype was counted a few times. The J gene is TRBJ1-3, the V gene TRBV12-3 or TRBV12-4; the match to TRBD1 covers 7 bases. V was clipped by 0 bases and J by 2 bases; unmatched bases: 4. The CDR3 covers 16 residues. The DNA for the CDR3 is TGTGCCAGCAGTTTAGCTGGGACAGTTGCTGGAAACACCATATATTTT. It is translated as CASSLAGTVAGNTIYF.

This clonotype was found a few times. The chain couples TRBV25-1 to TRBJ2-1; D is possibly TRBD1 (5 bases). Trimming left V 8 bases short and J 5 bases short, with 10 bases between. From germline, CDR1 is MGHDK and CDR2 SYGVNS. This CDR3 region has 12 residues. The CDR3 reads CASGHRHNEQFF. CDR3 in DNA: TGTGCCAGCGGACATCGTCACAATGAGCAGTTCTTC.

There are many counts of this clonotype. The V and J genes are TRBV12-3 or TRBV12-4 and TRBJ2-7; no firm D call. Trimming removed 5 bases from V and 2 bases from J, with 7 bases in between. The CDR3 is made up of 12 amino acids. CDR3 DNA sequence: TGTGCCAGCAGTATTGGGCCCTACGAGCAGTACTTC. Translating it yields CASSIGPYEQYF.

This clonotype has only a few counts. The CDR3 sequence: CASGPGLAGSRETQYF. The CDR3 nucleotides read TGTGCTAGTGGTCCGGGACTAGCGGGATCAAGAGAGACCCAGTACTTC. The rearrangement joins TRBV12-5 to TRBJ2-5, with 13 positions matching TRBD2. V lost 5 bases and J lost 4; bases outside the gene matches: 7. The CDR3 contains 16 residues. CDR1 is LGHNT and CDR2 is FRNRAP in the germline V gene.

This clonotype was seen ten or more times. This chain joins TRBV9 and TRBJ2-5, with D tentatively TRBD2 (6 bases). The V end lost 0 bases, the J end lost 5 bases, and 11 bases lay between the germline ends. The V gene's germline CDR1 is SGDLS and CDR2 YYNGEE. This CDR3 has 14 amino acids. Here the CDR3 DNA reads TGTGCCAGCAGCGTAGCGGGAGCGGGTGAGACCCAGTACTTC. This codes for CASSVAGAGETQYF. Based on the CDR3 plus reference TRBV9 and TRBJ2-5, the full variable domain is DSGVTQTPKHLITATGQRVTLRCSPRSGDLSVYWYQQSLDQGLQFLIQYYNGEERAKGNILERFSAQQFPDLHSELNLSSLELGDSALYFCASSVAGAGETQYFGPGTRLLVL.

This clonotype was detected many times. V gene TRBV29-1 combines with J gene TRBJ1-1, with D tentatively TRBD1 (6 bases). With 2 bases removed from V and 1 base from J, the gap between germline ends came to 17 bases. CDR3 size: 16 residues. Germline CDR1 reads SQVTM; CDR2 reads ANQGSEA. CDR3 protein: CSVEIPRGKRNTEAFF. DNA of the CDR3: TGCAGCGTTGAAATCCCCAGGGGAAAACGGAACACTGAAGCTTTCTTT. The full variable domain, with the rest looked up from reference TRBV29-1 and TRBJ1-1, is SAVISQKPSRDICQRGTSLTIQCQVDSQVTMMFWYRQQPGQSLTLIATANQGSEATYESGFVIDKFPISRPNLTFSTLTVSNMSPEDSSIYLCSVEIPRGKRNTEAFFGQGTRLTVV.

This clonotype was recorded a few times. The gene calls are TRBV5-1 and TRBJ2-5; D gene ambiguous. The CDR3 covers 14 residues. The germline gives CDR1 SGHRS, CDR2 YFSETQ. The V end was cut by 0 bases, the J end by 5 bases, with 11 bases between. In DNA form, the CDR3 reads TGCGCCAGCAGCTTGGCCTCGGCATCGGAGACCCAGTACTTC. Its protein is CASSLASASETQYF. Full variable domain (missing parts from reference TRBV5-1 and TRBJ2-5): KAGVTQTPRYLIKTRGQQVTLSCSPISGHRSVSWYQQTPGQGLQFLFEYFSETQRNKGNFPGRFSGRQFSNSRSEMNVSTLELGDSALYLCASSLASASETQYFGPGTRLLVL.

A few counts support this clonotype. The rearrangement uses TRBV6-2 or TRBV6-3 and TRBJ1-5; 9 bases align to TRBD1. Per the germline V gene, CDR1 is MNHEY and CDR2 is SVGEGT. Trimming at V came to 6 bases and at J to 5 bases, leaving 5 bases not matched to a gene. This CDR3 is built from 14 residues. In DNA form, the CDR3 reads TGTGCCAGCAGCCCCGGGACAGGGTATCAGCCCCAGCATTTT. This codes for CASSPGTGYQPQHF.

This clonotype was counted between two and nine times. The gene calls are TRBV15 and TRBJ2-6; TRBD1 might be the D (6 bases). This CDR3 spans 18 amino acids. Trimming took off 2 bases at V and 0 bases at J, with 14 bases between the two ends. Germline CDR1 is LNHNV and CDR2 is YYDKDF (reference sequence). CDR3 in DNA: TGTGCCACCAGCAGAACCCGACAGGATCCCTCTGGGGCCAACGTCCTGACTTTC. Protein product: CATSRTRQDPSGANVLTF.